This TCR beta chain was captured in a study of shared clonotypes between healthy human individuals. The repertoire was sequenced with immunoSEQ multiplex PCR; TCRdb's copy has only in-frame clones and lacks some. This table has about 2 million clones, 85% to 95% appearing once. This receptor was identified in a man between 18 and 35 years old in good health. The sample comprised naive CD4+ T cells sorted from blood. Subset in this sample: CD45RA+ positively selected.

This CDR3 reads CASSYRGASNEKLFF. The CDR3 region has the DNA TGCGCCAGCAGCTACCGAGGGGCATCTAATGAAAAACTGTTTTTT. The chain is built from TRBV5-1 and TRBJ1-4; tentative D call: TRBD1 (5 bases). CDR3 length: 15 amino acids. The V end lost 3 bases, the J end lost 3 bases, and 12 bases lay between the germline ends. CDR1 and CDR2 from the germline V gene are SGHRS and YFSETQ.